This is a list of T cell receptor beta chains from one sample in a study of T cell changes during pregnancy in multiple sclerosis. TCRdb keeps only in-frame clones here, not all; method: immunoSEQ multiplex PCR. There are tens of thousands of clones in the sample; approximately 90% occur only once, and 0.95% lies in the top ten. The source was peripheral blood, collected before pregnancy. These receptors originate from a female donor with multiple sclerosis, enrolled in a pregnancy study. The CDR3 runs from the conserved cysteine through the conserved F or W. The D gene is left open where the match is weak. A row's size may be missing; if present it is once, few, many or a size class.

J: TRBJ1-1; D: TRBD1; size: .; V: TRBV9; DNA: TGTGCCAGCAGCGCACAGGGGGCTGGGACTGAAGCTTTCTTT; CDR3: CASSAQGAGTEAFF
J: TRBJ1-4; D: .; size: .; V: TRBV11-2; DNA: TGTGCCAGCAGCCCATCGGCAGGGATTGATGAAAAACTGTTTTTT; CDR3: CASSPSAGIDEKLFF
J: TRBJ2-1; D: .; size: .; V: TRBV7-3; DNA: TGTGCCAGCAGCTTGGGGGCCGGCAGGAATACTTACAATGAGCAGTTCTTC; CDR3: CASSLGAGRNTYNEQFF
J: TRBJ2-3; D: .; size: .; V: TRBV4-2; DNA: TGTGCCAGCAGCCAGGGTCTAGGGGGAGATACGCAGTATTTT; CDR3: CASSQGLGGDTQYF
J: TRBJ2-1; D: TRBD1; size: .; V: TRBV14; DNA: TGTGCCAGCAGCCAAGACCGGACAGGGATCGTTTCCTACAATGAGCAGTTCTTC; CDR3: CASSQDRTGIVSYNEQFF
J: TRBJ2-5; D: .; size: .; V: TRBV12-5; DNA: TGTGCTAGTGGTCTCCCAGGGCCCCAAGAGACCCAGTACTTC; CDR3: CASGLPGPQETQYF
J: TRBJ2-7; D: .; size: .; V: TRBV6-5; DNA: TGTGCCAGCAGTTACGTCAGGGGTCCGGACGACTACGAGCAGTACTTC; CDR3: CASSYVRGPDDYEQYF
J: TRBJ2-5; D: TRBD1; size: .; V: TRBV7-9; DNA: TGTGCCAGCAGCTTAGGGACAGGGGTCCAGAAGACCCAGTACTTC; CDR3: CASSLGTGVQKTQYF
J: TRBJ2-2; D: .; size: .; V: TRBV27; DNA: TGTGCCAGCAGTTTTAACCCTTCGCGGGGATACACCGGGGAGCTGTTTTTT; CDR3: CASSFNPSRGYTGELFF
J: TRBJ2-1; D: TRBD1; size: .; V: TRBV6-1; DNA: TGTGCCAGCAGGAAGACAGGGGGGAATGAGCAGTTCTTC; CDR3: CASRKTGGNEQFF
J: TRBJ1-1; D: .; size: .; V: TRBV13; DNA: TGTGCCAGCAGCTTAACCCCGCGGGCTGGGGAAGCTTTCTTT; CDR3: CASSLTPRAGEAFF
J: TRBJ1-5; D: TRBD1; size: .; V: TRBV28; DNA: TGTGCCAGCACCTTCACCTGGACAGGGATTTCACAGCCCCAGCATTTT; CDR3: CASTFTWTGISQPQHF
J: TRBJ1-2; D: .; size: .; V: TRBV6-5; DNA: TGTGCCAGCAGTCCGCATCCGGCCGGGGGTGGCTACACCTTC; CDR3: CASSPHPAGGGYTF
J: TRBJ1-2; D: .; size: few; V: TRBV6-5; DNA: TGTGCCAGCAGTTCACCCCAAACAGGCAACTATGGCTACACCTTC; CDR3: CASSSPQTGNYGYTF
J: TRBJ1-5; D: TRBD1; size: .; V: TRBV7-8; DNA: TGTGCCAGCACCATCGACAGGGGCGATCAGCCCCAGCATTTT; CDR3: CASTIDRGDQPQHF
J: TRBJ1-3; D: .; size: once; V: TRBV23-1; DNA: TGCGCCAGCAGCCACAGGTTTTACTCTGGAAACACCATATATTTT; CDR3: CASSHRFYSGNTIYF
J: TRBJ1-1; D: TRBD1; size: .; V: TRBV9; DNA: TGTGCCAGCAGCGGAGGAAGGGGGCCCCTGAACACTGAAGCTTTCTTT; CDR3: CASSGGRGPLNTEAFF
J: TRBJ2-1; D: .; size: .; V: TRBV30; DNA: TGTGCCTGGACGCTGGCGGAGCCCAATGAGCAGTTCTTC; CDR3: CAWTLAEPNEQFF
J: TRBJ2-2; D: TRBD2; size: .; V: TRBV25-1; DNA: TGTGCCAGCAAGGGACCGGGACTAGAAACCGGGGAGCTGTTTTTT; CDR3: CASKGPGLETGELFF
J: TRBJ2-1; D: .; size: .; V: TRBV5-1; DNA: TGCGCCAGCAGAACCACTAGACTCCCCTACAATGAGCAGTTCTTC; CDR3: CASRTTRLPYNEQFF
J: TRBJ2-7; D: .; size: .; V: TRBV27; DNA: TGTGCCAGCAGTTACGCGGGGCCACGATACGAGCAGTACTTC; CDR3: CASSYAGPRYEQYF
J: TRBJ2-3; D: TRBD1; size: .; V: TRBV28; DNA: TGTGCCAGCAGATCAGGACAGGGATCTAGCACAGATACGCAGTATTTT; CDR3: CASRSGQGSSTDTQYF
J: TRBJ2-3; D: .; size: .; V: TRBV6-5; DNA: TGTGCCAGCAGGGCCTCTAGCACAGATACGCAGTATTTT; CDR3: CASRASSTDTQYF
J: TRBJ1-1; D: TRBD1; size: .; V: TRBV6-6; DNA: TGTGCCAGCAGTAAGGGGGCGCGGGTCACTGAAGCTTTCTTT; CDR3: CASSKGARVTEAFF
J: TRBJ1-1; D: TRBD1; size: .; V: TRBV7-8; DNA: TGTGCCAGCAGCTTAAAGGGGGCGGGTGAAGCTTTCTTT; CDR3: CASSLKGAGEAFF
J: TRBJ2-7; D: TRBD2; size: .; V: TRBV28; DNA: TGTGCCAGAGTTGGGACTAGTTTCTACGAGCAGTACTTC; CDR3: CARVGTSFYEQYF
J: TRBJ2-7; D: .; size: .; V: TRBV7-6; DNA: TGTGCCAGCAGCTTAGCAGGGGGGGGCGAATACGAGCAGTACTTC; CDR3: CASSLAGGGEYEQYF
J: TRBJ1-5; D: TRBD1; size: .; V: TRBV5-1; DNA: TGCGCCAGCAGCGCGAGACCAGGGGGAGGCAATCAGCCCCAGCATTTT; CDR3: CASSARPGGGNQPQHF
J: TRBJ2-7; D: .; size: .; V: TRBV9; DNA: TGTGCCAGCAGCGCCGCCTCGGGGGGCCAATTCTACGAGCAGTACTTC; CDR3: CASSAASGGQFYEQYF
J: TRBJ1-1; D: TRBD1; size: few; V: TRBV28; DNA: TGTGCCAGCAGACCCCAGGGGGATGAAGCTTTCTTT; CDR3: CASRPQGDEAFF